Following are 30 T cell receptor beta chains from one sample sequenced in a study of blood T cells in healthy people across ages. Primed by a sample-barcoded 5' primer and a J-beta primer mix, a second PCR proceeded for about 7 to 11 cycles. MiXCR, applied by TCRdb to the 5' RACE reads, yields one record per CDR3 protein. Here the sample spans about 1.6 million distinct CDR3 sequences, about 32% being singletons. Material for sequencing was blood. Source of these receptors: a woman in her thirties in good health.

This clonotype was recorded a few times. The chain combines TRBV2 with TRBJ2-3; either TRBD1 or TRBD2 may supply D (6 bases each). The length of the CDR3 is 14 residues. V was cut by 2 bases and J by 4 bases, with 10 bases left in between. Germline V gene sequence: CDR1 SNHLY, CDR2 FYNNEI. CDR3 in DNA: TGTGCCAGCAGTGAATTGGGGGGCGCAGATACGCAGTATTTT. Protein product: CASSELGGADTQYF.

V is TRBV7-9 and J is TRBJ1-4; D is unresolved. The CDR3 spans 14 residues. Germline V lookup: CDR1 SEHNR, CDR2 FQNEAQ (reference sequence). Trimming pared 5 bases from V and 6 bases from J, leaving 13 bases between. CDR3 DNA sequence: TGTGCCAGCAGCACCCGCGAGACATATGAAAAACTGTTTTTT. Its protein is CASSTRETYEKLFF.

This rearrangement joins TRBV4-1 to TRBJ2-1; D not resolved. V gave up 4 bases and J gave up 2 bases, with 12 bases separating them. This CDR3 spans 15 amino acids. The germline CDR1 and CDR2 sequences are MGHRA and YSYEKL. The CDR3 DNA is TGCGCCAGCAGCCGAGTAAGCAACCCCTACAATGAGCAGTTCTTC. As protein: CASSRVSNPYNEQFF.

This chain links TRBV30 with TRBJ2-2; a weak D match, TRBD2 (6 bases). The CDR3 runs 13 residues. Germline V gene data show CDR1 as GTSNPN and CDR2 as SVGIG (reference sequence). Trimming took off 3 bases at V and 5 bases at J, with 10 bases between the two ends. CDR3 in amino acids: CAWSGSRTGELFF. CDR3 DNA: TGTGCCTGGAGCGGGAGCCGGACCGGGGAGCTGTTTTTT.

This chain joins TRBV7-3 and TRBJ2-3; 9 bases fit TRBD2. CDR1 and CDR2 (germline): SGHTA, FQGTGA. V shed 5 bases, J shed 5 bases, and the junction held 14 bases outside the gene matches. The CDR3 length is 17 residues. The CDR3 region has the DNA TGTGCCAGCAGCCGGTGGGGGCGGGAGGGCCCTCAAGATACGCAGTATTTT. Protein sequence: CASSRWGREGPQDTQYF.

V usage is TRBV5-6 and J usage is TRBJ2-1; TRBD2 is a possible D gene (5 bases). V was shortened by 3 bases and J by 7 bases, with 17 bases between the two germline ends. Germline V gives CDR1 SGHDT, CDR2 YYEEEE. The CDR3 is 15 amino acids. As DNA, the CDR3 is TGTGCCAGCAGCTATGGACTGCCAATAAGTAATGAGCAGTTCTTC. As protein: CASSYGLPISNEQFF.

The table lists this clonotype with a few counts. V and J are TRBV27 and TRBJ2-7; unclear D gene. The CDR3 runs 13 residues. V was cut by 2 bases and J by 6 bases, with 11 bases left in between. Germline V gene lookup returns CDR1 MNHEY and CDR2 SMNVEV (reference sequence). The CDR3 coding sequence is TGTGCCAGCAGTTTAGCGGCCGGGTTCGAGCAGTACTTC. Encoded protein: CASSLAAGFEQYF.

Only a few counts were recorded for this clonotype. The DNA of the CDR3 is TGTGCCAGCGCCACCCCGAGACGGAGCTCCTACGAGCAGTACTTC. Protein product: CASATPRRSSYEQYF. The V gene is TRBV28, the J gene TRBJ2-7; no clear D. Germline V CDR1 and CDR2: MDHEN, SYDVKM. The CDR3 covers 15 residues. Trimming stripped 8 bases from V and 0 bases from J, with 17 bases between.

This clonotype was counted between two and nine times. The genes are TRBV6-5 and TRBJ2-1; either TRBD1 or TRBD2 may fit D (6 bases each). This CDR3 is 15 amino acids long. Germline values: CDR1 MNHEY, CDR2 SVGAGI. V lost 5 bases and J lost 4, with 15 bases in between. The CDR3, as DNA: TGTGCCAGCAGTACCGGAAGGGGGGAATACAATGAGCAGTTCTTC. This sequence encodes CASSTGRGEYNEQFF.

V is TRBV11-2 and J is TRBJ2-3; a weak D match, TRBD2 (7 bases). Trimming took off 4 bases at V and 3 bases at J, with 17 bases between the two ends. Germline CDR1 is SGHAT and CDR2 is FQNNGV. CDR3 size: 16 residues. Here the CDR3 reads CASSYTAGAGTDTQYF. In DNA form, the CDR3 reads TGTGCCAGCAGCTATACCGCGGGGGCGGGGACAGATACGCAGTATTTT.

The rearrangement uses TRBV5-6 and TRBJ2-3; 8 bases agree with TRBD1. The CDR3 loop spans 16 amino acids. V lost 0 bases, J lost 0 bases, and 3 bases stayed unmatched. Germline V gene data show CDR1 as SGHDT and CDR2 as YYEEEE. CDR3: CASSLGQGFSTDTQYF. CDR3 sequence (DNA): TGTGCCAGCAGCTTGGGACAGGGGTTTAGCACAGATACGCAGTATTTT.

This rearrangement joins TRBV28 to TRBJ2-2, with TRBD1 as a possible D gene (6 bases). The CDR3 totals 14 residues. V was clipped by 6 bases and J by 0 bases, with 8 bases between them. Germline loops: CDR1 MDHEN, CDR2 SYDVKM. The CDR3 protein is CASRRGTNTGELFF. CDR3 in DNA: TGTGCCAGCAGGAGGGGGACGAACACCGGGGAGCTGTTTTTT.

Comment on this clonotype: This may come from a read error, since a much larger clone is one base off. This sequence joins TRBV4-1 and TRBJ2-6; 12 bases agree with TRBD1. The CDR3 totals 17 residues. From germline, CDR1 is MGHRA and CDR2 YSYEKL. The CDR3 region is CAGSLGQGAPGANVLTF. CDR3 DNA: TGCGCCGGCAGCCTGGGACAGGGGGCGCCGGGGGCCAACGTCCTGACTTTC.

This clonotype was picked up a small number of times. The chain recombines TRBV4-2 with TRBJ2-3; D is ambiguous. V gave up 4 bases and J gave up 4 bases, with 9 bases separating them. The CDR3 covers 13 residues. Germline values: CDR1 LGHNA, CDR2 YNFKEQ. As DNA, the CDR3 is TGTGCCAGCAGCCTACAGTTTGCAGATACGCAGTATTTT. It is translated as CASSLQFADTQYF.

The CDR3 is CASSEDGSGYNEQFF. In DNA, the CDR3 is TGTGCCAGCAGTGAAGATGGTTCAGGTTACAATGAGCAGTTCTTC. The chain joins TRBV6-1 to TRBJ2-1, with D unclear. The CDR3 is 15 residues long. Germline CDR1 is MNHNS and CDR2 is SASEGT. V lost 1 base, J lost 4 bases, and 11 bases lay in between.

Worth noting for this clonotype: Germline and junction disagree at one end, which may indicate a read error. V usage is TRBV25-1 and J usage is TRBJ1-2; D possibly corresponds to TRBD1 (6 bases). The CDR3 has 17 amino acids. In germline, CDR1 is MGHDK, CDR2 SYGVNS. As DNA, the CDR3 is TGTGTCAGCAGTGGGCCTACAGGGCGCGCGGGTCGCAATGGCTACACCTTC. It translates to CVSSGPTGRAGRNGYTF.

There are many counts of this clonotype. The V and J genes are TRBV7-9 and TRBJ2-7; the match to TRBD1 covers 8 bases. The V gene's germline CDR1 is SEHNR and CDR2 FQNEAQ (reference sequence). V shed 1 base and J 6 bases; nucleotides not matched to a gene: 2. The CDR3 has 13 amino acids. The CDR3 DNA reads TGTGCCAGCAGCTTAGGGACAGGGTTCGAGCAGTACTTC. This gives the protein CASSLGTGFEQYF.

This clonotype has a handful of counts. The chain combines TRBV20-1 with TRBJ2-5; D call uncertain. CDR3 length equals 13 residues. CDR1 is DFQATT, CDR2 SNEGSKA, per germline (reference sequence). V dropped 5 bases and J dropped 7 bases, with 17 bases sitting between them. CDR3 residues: CSALPTSLRTQYF. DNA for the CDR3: TGCAGTGCTCTCCCGACTTCCCTGCGGACCCAGTACTTC.

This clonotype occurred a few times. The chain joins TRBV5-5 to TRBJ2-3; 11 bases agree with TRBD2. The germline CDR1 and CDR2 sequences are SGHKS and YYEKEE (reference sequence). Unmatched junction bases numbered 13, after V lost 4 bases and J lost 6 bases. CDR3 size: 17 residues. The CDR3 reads CASSPGLAGPWGDTQYF. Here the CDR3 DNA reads TGTGCCAGCAGCCCAGGACTAGCGGGTCCCTGGGGGGATACGCAGTATTTT.

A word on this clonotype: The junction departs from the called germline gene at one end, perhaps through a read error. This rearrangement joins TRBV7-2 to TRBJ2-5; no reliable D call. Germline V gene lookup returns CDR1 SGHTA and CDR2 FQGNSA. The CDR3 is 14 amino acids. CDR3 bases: TGTGTCAGCAGCTTAGTAGTAGGTCAAGAGACCCAGTACTTC. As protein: CVSSLVVGQETQYF.

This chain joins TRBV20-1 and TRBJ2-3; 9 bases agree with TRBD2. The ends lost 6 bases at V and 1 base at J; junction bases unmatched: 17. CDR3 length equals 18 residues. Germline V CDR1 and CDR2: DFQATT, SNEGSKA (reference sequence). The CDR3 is CSATPGLASNRGTDTQYF. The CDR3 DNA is TGCAGTGCCACCCCTGGACTAGCGTCAAACCGCGGCACAGATACGCAGTATTTT.

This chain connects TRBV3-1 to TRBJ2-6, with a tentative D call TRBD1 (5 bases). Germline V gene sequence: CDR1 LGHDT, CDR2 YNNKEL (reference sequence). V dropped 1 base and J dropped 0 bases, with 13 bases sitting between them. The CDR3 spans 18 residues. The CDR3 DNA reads TGTGCCAGCAGCCAAGTTCGCAGGGAAAGCTCTGGGGCCAACGTCCTGACTTTC. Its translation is CASSQVRRESSGANVLTF.

The CDR3 nucleotides read TGCGCCAGCACTTACGGCCCGACCTCCTACGAGCGGTACTTC. Its protein is CASTYGPTSYERYF. The genes are TRBV10-2 and TRBJ2-5; D call uncertain. The CDR3 totals 14 residues. Germline values: CDR1 WSHSY, CDR2 SAAADI. V lost 7 bases, J lost 13 bases, and 25 bases lay in between.

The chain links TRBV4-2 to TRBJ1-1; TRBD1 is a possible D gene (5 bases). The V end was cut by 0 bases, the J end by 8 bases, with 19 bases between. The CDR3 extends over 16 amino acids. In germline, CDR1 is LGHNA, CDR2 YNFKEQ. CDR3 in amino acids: CASSQDFRGIGREAFF. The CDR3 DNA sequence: TGTGCCAGCAGCCAAGATTTCCGGGGCATCGGTCGAGAAGCTTTCTTT.

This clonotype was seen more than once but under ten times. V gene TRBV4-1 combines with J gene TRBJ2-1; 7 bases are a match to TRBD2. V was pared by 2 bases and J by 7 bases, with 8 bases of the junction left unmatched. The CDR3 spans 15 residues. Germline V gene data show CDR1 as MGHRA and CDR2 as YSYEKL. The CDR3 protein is CASSQPRTRQNEQFF. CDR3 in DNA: TGCGCCAGCAGCCAACCACGGACTAGGCAAAATGAGCAGTTCTTC.

The CDR3 region is CASSRPTGEKQETQYF. CDR3 in DNA: TGTGCCAGCAGCCGGCCGACAGGGGAGAAACAAGAGACCCAGTACTTC. The chain has TRBV5-8 and TRBJ2-5; 8 nucleotides align to TRBD1. CDR3 length: 16 amino acids. With V trimmed by 4 bases and J by 2 bases, 10 bases remained unmatched. CDR1 and CDR2 (germline): SGHTS, YDEGEE.

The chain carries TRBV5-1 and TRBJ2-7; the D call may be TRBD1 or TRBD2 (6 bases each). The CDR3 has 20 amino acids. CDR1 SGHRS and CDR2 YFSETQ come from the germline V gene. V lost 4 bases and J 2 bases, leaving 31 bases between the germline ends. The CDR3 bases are TGCGCCAGCAGCCCACGGACGGCTCCTCCAGGGGTGGCGGGGACCTACGAGCAGTACTTC. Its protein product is CASSPRTAPPGVAGTYEQYF.

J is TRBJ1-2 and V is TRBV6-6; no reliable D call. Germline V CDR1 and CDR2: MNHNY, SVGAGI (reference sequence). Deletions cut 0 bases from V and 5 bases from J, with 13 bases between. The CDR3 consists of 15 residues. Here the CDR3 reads CASSYSPNSPYGYTF. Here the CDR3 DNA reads TGTGCCAGCAGTTACTCCCCTAACAGCCCATATGGCTACACCTTC.

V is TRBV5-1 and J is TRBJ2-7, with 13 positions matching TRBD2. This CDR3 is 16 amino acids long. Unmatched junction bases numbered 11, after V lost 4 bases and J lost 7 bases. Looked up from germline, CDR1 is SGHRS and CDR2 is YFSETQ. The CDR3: CASSPGTSGADMEQYF. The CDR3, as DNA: TGCGCCAGCAGCCCTGGGACTAGCGGGGCCGATATGGAGCAGTACTTC.

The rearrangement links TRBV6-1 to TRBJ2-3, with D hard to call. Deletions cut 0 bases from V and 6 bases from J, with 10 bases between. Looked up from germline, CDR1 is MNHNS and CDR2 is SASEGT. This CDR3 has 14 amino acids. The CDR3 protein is CASSEALTSDTQYF. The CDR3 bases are TGTGCCAGCAGTGAAGCCTTAACCTCGGATACGCAGTATTTT.